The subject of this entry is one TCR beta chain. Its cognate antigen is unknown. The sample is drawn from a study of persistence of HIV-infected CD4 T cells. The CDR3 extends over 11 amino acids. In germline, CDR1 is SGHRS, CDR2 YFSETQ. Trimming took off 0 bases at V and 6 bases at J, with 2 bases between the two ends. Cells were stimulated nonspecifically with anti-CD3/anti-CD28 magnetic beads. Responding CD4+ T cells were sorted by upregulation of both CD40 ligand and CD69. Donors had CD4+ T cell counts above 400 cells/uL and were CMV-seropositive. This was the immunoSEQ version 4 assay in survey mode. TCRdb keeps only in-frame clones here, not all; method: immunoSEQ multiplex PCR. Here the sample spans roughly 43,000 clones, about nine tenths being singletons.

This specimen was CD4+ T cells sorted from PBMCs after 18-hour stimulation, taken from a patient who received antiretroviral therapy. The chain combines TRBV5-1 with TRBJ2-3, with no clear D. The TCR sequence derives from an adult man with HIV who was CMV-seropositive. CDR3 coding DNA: TGCGCCAGCAGCTTGGAGGATACGCAGTATTTT. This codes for CASSLEDTQYF.